This entry is about one TCR beta chain. This clone was seen only once. Its antigen target is currently unknown. Within one base of it there is no much larger clone, and no base qualities were kept. TCRbeta CDR3 regions were amplified from genomic DNA by means of the immunoSEQ Assay, a bias-controlled multiplex PCR. The published analysis was carried out like this. Within the assay, amplification of reference gene primers was used to estimate how many nucleated cells each sample contained. To quantify the absolute abundance of each unique TCRbeta CDR3 rearrangement, sequence reads were collapsed and filtered. For each sample, productive Simpson clonality was calculated as the square root of Simpson's diversity index across productive rearrangements. The source is immuneACCESS, and TCRdb retained only in-frame sequences with V and J called. Part of the clones is not carried over; for the studies checked, unresolved V genes explain less than half of this, and the remainder is unexplained. V and J calls and clone size are copied from that table; D and trimming were computed from the DNA. For this sample the table gives approximately 80,000 clones, of which about 86% were detected only once. Of the sample, 44% is held by the ten largest clones.

Relative to germline, V is 2 bases shorter and J is 6 bases shorter, with 11 bases between their ends. The CDR3 measures 15 amino acids from cysteine to phenylalanine. This entry keeps only the CDR3 DNA: 45 bases, framed from base 1. The germline V gene provides CDR1 MGHRA and CDR2 YSYEKL. The data derive from a study of blood T cell repertoires in COVID-19 (dated by TCRdb to between 2020 and 2021). In terms of the full investigation: Samples covering the acute and convalescent phases of COVID-19 were provided by collaborators in the United States, Italy and Spain. The material from the prospective study consisted of cDNA or gDNA derived from T cells, B-cell-depleted T cells, or PBMCs. Subjects who had been exposed to COVID-19, were actively infected with it, or had recovered from it provided the deeply sampled blood TCRbeta repertoires that made up the dataset. The repertoires were released in a freely available public database meant as a resource for research on the immune response to SARS-CoV-2. Samples were obtained from the ongoing ImmuneRACE study (first 160 participants) and from over 1,000 subjects provided by 6 global collaborators. Nearly every sample came with metadata listing a de-identified subject ID, COVID-19 status, age in years and sex. Where HLA class I and class II types were available, the types were taken from metadata supplied by the sample provider, not from assay-based typing. Study-level results and caveats: The quantity of clinical and demographic metadata differed by source and by participant and was supplied without curation.

Each collaborating institution followed its own protocols to collect whole blood in K2EDTA tubes. For TCRbeta analysis, collaborators shipped samples as frozen whole blood, isolated PBMCs, or DNA extracted from either of those sample types. Material: peripheral blood. The chain is encoded by TRBV4-1 joined to TRBJ1-6, with TRBD1 as a weak D call on 6 bases. The source is a man older than 75 with acute or convalescent COVID-19. The DNA sequence is given as TGCGCCAGCAGCCAAATGAAACAGGGTAATTCACCCCTCCACTTT. This translates into CASSQMKQGNSPLHF.